The 29 T cell receptor beta chains in this list originate from one sample, sequenced in a study of blood T cell repertoires in COVID-19. Here immunoSEQ multiplex PCR was the method, and the copy in TCRdb shows in-frame clones only, minus some. In the table there are approximately 250,000 clones, around four fifths of which are singletons. Sequenced: peripheral blood. The receptors were sampled from an older woman with active or convalescent COVID-19.

V and J are TRBV7-9 and TRBJ2-1, with 8 bases that match TRBD1. This CDR3 has 15 residues. The germline CDR1 and CDR2 sequences are SEHNR and FQNEAQ (reference sequence). V shed 0 bases, J shed 2 bases, and the junction held 0 bases outside the gene matches. CDR3 sequence: CASSLAGQAYNEQFF. The CDR3, as DNA: TGTGCCAGCAGCTTAGCGGGACAGGCCTACAATGAGCAGTTCTTC.

This sequence joins TRBV11-2 and TRBJ1-2; TRBD1 matches at 7 bases. Trimming removed 5 bases from V and 4 bases from J; junction bases left unmatched: 10. Germline loops: CDR1 SGHAT, CDR2 FQNNGV. The CDR3 is 15 amino acids. CDR3 in amino acids: CASSAIRGQLYGYTF. DNA for the CDR3: TGTGCCAGCAGCGCAATAAGGGGACAGCTCTATGGCTACACCTTC.

The chain combines TRBV5-1 with TRBJ2-3; D gene unclear. V lost 3 bases and J 0 bases, leaving 8 bases between the germline ends. This CDR3 has 14 amino acids. CDR1 is SGHRS and CDR2 is YFSETQ in the germline V gene. The CDR3 region is CASSSVSSTDTQYF. CDR3 DNA sequence: TGCGCCAGCAGCTCAGTTTCTAGCACAGATACGCAGTATTTT.

This clone was counted a single time. This chain uses TRBV5-4 with TRBJ2-3, with D maybe TRBD2 (6 bases). Germline lookup yields CDR1 SGHNT and CDR2 YYREEE (reference sequence). Trimming shortened V by 0 bases and J by 1 base, and 12 bases separated the two germline ends. This CDR3 spans 16 amino acids. The CDR3, as DNA: TGTGCCAGCAGCTTGGCGCGGGGAGGCGGCACAGATACGCAGTATTTT. Its protein product is CASSLARGGGTDTQYF.

This clone was observed once. This chain joins TRBV5-5 and TRBJ2-7; TRBD1 agrees at 8 bases. The CDR3 has 12 residues. The germline V gene encodes CDR1 SGHKS and CDR2 YYEKEE (reference sequence). V trimming: 3 bases; J trimming: 6 bases; junction bases outside the gene matches: 2. CDR3 nucleotides: TGTGCCAGCAGCTCGGGGACAGGCGAGCAGTACGTC. It specifies CASSSGTGEQYV.

V gene TRBV3-1 (or the pseudogene TRBV3-2) combines with J gene TRBJ2-3; D may be TRBD2 (6 bases). Germline CDR1 is LGHDT and CDR2 is YNNKEL (reference sequence). This CDR3 region has 15 residues. Between the trimmed V and J ends, which lost 3 bases and 6 bases, there was a span of 16 bases. The CDR3 DNA follows: TGTGCCAGCAGCCACTACCGCGGGGATAGGGATACGCAGTATTTT. Translation gives CASSHYRGDRDTQYF.

The genes are TRBV3-1 (or the pseudogene TRBV3-2) and TRBJ2-5; D is undetermined. This CDR3 comprises 14 residues. V gave up 3 bases and J gave up 3 bases, with 11 bases separating them. The germline V gene encodes CDR1 LGHDT and CDR2 YNNKEL (reference sequence). CDR3 protein: CASSQADWEETQYF. DNA of the CDR3: TGTGCCAGCAGCCAGGCTGACTGGGAAGAGACCCAGTACTTC.

The chain recombines TRBV19 with TRBJ1-2; D perhaps matches TRBD1 (6 bases). CDR1 and CDR2 (germline): LNHDA, SQIVND (reference sequence). The CDR3 runs 14 residues. Trimming took off 11 bases at V and 2 bases at J, with 18 bases between the two ends. The CDR3 DNA follows: TGTGCCTCCCGGACAGCAGGGCCCAACTATGGCTACACCTTC. This translates into CASRTAGPNYGYTF.

This clone was seen a handful of times. V is TRBV19 and J is TRBJ1-2, with 9 positions matching TRBD1. Germline V gene data show CDR1 as LNHDA and CDR2 as SQIVND (reference sequence). V lost 6 bases to trimming and J lost 3 bases; unmatched junction nucleotides: 11. CDR3 length: 16 amino acids. The chain's CDR3 is CASSTTGGKSHYGYTF. The DNA of the CDR3 is TGTGCCAGTAGCACGACAGGGGGAAAAAGCCACTATGGCTACACCTTC.

V and J are TRBV28 and TRBJ1-1, with 8 nucleotides matching TRBD1. J lost 2 bases, V lost 2 bases, and 7 bases had no gene match. Germline V lookup: CDR1 MDHEN, CDR2 SYDVKM. This CDR3 is built from 16 residues. CDR3 DNA sequence: TGTGCCAGCAGTTTACTTGGACAGGGCGACAACACTGAAGCTTTCTTT. Protein: CASSLLGQGDNTEAFF.

The DNA for the CDR3 is TGTGCCAGCAGCTTATTGCGGCGAGCCGGGGAGCTGTTTTTT. Translation gives CASSLLRRAGELFF. The rearrangement uses TRBV7-2 and TRBJ2-2, with D unclear. The CDR3 covers 14 residues. Trimming removed 2 bases from V and 6 bases from J, with 10 bases in between. The germline V gene encodes CDR1 SGHTA and CDR2 FQGNSA.

In the case of this clone: Compared with germline, one end of the junction differs, possibly owing to a read error. The chain recombines TRBV19 with TRBJ2-4; D perhaps matches TRBD2 (5 bases). The CDR3 covers 14 residues. CDR1 LNHDA and CDR2 SQIVND come from the germline V gene (reference sequence). The CDR3 sequence: CASSIVGEENIQYF. The CDR3 DNA follows: TGTGCCAGCAGTATAGTGGGAGAAGAAAACATTCAGTACTTC.

This clone was counted once. This chain links TRBV4-1 with TRBJ2-3, with D perhaps matching TRBD2 (5 bases). Per the germline V gene, CDR1 is MGHRA and CDR2 is YSYEKL. This CDR3 comprises 14 residues. Trimming shortened V by 1 base and J by 4 bases, and 9 bases separated the two germline ends. In nucleotides, the CDR3 is TGCGCCAGCAGCCAAGCTCGGGGAGCAGATACGCAGTATTTT. This encodes CASSQARGADTQYF.

The genes are TRBV7-2 and TRBJ1-1; D is possibly TRBD1 (6 bases). V lost 3 bases, J lost 0 bases, and 11 bases lay in between. This CDR3 comprises 15 residues. Germline CDR1 is SGHTA and CDR2 is FQGNSA. CDR3 region: CASSFWTVMNTEAFF. The CDR3 DNA sequence: TGTGCCAGCAGCTTTTGGACAGTTATGAACACTGAAGCTTTCTTT.

The rearrangement uses TRBV2 and TRBJ2-1, with a possible D match to TRBD2 (6 bases). CDR1 is SNHLY and CDR2 is FYNNEI in the germline V gene. The CDR3 is made up of 15 amino acids. V lost 2 bases and J lost 5, with 13 bases in between. The CDR3 region has the DNA TGTGCCAGCAGTGAATGGCGAGGAGGGAACAATGAGCAGTTCTTC. Amino acids: CASSEWRGGNNEQFF.

This chain uses TRBV5-6 with TRBJ1-2, with 7 bases lining up with TRBD1. This CDR3 is built from 14 residues. V lost 2 bases to trimming and J lost 4 bases; unmatched junction nucleotides: 5. Germline V lookup: CDR1 SGHDT, CDR2 YYEEEE. The CDR3 DNA reads as TGTGCCAGCAGCTTAGACAGGGTCAGCTATGGCTACACCTTC. This codes for CASSLDRVSYGYTF.

The chain joins TRBV3-1 (or the pseudogene TRBV3-2) to TRBJ2-7; 7 positions agree with TRBD1. V shed 4 bases and J 0 bases; nucleotides not matched to a gene: 9. The germline gives CDR1 LGHDT, CDR2 YNNKEL (reference sequence). The CDR3 is 16 residues long. CDR3 protein: CASSPLTRQGSYEQYF. The CDR3 nucleotides read TGTGCCAGCAGCCCGTTAACCCGACAGGGCTCCTACGAGCAGTACTTC.

In DNA form, the CDR3 reads TGCGCCAGCAGCTTGGCGACAGCCCAAAGCAACTATGGCTACACCTTC. Translating it yields CASSLATAQSNYGYTF. V and J are TRBV5-1 and TRBJ1-2, with D perhaps matching TRBD1 (5 bases). CDR1 and CDR2 from the germline V gene are SGHRS and YFSETQ. Trimming left V 0 bases short and J 2 bases short, with 14 bases between. There are 16 residues in the CDR3.

Only one count was recorded for this clone. CDR3 bases: TGTGCCAGCAGTTACTTCGACACGGAGGGCGAAAAACTGTTTTTT. It codes for CASSYFDTEGEKLFF. The chain has TRBV6-6 and TRBJ1-4; D is undetermined. Trimming pared 1 base from V and 8 bases from J, leaving 14 bases between. The CDR3 is 15 amino acids. CDR1 and CDR2 (germline): MNHNY, SVGAGI (reference sequence).

This chain connects TRBV5-1 to TRBJ2-1; 8 positions agree with TRBD2. The germline V gene encodes CDR1 SGHRS and CDR2 YFSETQ. V shed 0 bases, J shed 4 bases, and the junction held 9 bases outside the gene matches. The length of the CDR3 is 17 residues. The CDR3 bases are TGCGCCAGCAGCTTGGCCACGGGAGGGGGGTTATACAATGAGCAGTTCTTC. The encoded protein is CASSLATGGGLYNEQFF. Based on the CDR3 plus reference TRBV5-1 and TRBJ2-1, the full variable domain is KAGVTQTPRYLIKTRGQQVTLSCSPISGHRSVSWYQQTPGQGLQFLFEYFSETQRNKGNFPGRFSGRQFSNSRSEMNVSTLELGDSALYLCASSLATGGGLYNEQFFGPGTRLTVL.

This clone came up once. This chain links TRBV9 with TRBJ1-6; the match to TRBD1 covers 7 bases. CDR3 length: 14 residues. CDR1 and CDR2 from the germline V gene are SGDLS and YYNGEE. V dropped 4 bases and J dropped 5; count of bases not matched to a gene: 3. CDR3 nucleotide sequence: TGTGCCAGCAGCAAGACAGGGCATAATTCACCCCTCCACTTT. Its protein product is CASSKTGHNSPLHF.

The gene calls are TRBV5-1 and TRBJ2-1; D might be TRBD1 (6 bases). CDR1 and CDR2 from the germline V gene are SGHRS and YFSETQ. The CDR3 extends over 17 amino acids. Between the trimmed V and J ends, which lost 4 bases and 9 bases, there was a span of 26 bases. CDR3 protein: CASSPRGNGSADLEQFF. CDR3 bases: TGCGCCAGCAGCCCAAGGGGGAACGGCTCCGCGGATCTTGAGCAGTTCTTC.

This chain uses TRBV5-1 with TRBJ2-5; 9 bases map to TRBD2. Germline CDR1 and CDR2: SGHRS and YFSETQ. This CDR3 has 17 residues. V shed 5 bases and J 2 bases; nucleotides not matched to a gene: 13. The CDR3 here is CASSPSGVLPSQETQYF. CDR3 nucleotide sequence: TGCGCCAGCAGTCCTAGCGGGGTCCTCCCTTCGCAAGAGACCCAGTACTTC.

The gene calls are TRBV7-8 and TRBJ1-6; a possible D gene is TRBD1 (5 bases). Germline CDR1 reads SGHVS; CDR2 reads FQNEAQ. V shed 5 bases and J shed 5 bases, with 13 bases lying between them. The CDR3 loop spans 15 amino acids. CDR3 sequence reads: CASSPLGRDNSPLHF. CDR3 in DNA: TGTGCCAGCAGCCCCCTCGGCAGGGATAATTCACCCCTCCACTTT.

This chain links TRBV3-1 (or the pseudogene TRBV3-2) with TRBJ1-4; D remains ambiguous. The V gene lost 4 bases and the J gene lost 11 bases, with 14 bases spanning the gap. CDR1 LGHDT and CDR2 YNNKEL come from the germline V gene (reference sequence). The CDR3 runs 13 residues. The CDR3: CASSRDRGGKLFF. The CDR3 coding sequence is TGTGCCAGCAGCCGAGACCGTGGAGGCAAACTGTTTTTT.

The chain carries TRBV19 and TRBJ1-5, with D maybe TRBD1 (6 bases). Germline V CDR1 and CDR2: LNHDA, SQIVND (reference sequence). Trimming shortened V by 7 bases and J by 4 bases, and 8 bases separated the two germline ends. The CDR3 sequence is 12 residues long. The CDR3 DNA is TGTGCCAGTACGACAGGAAATCAGCCCCAGCATTTT. Its protein is CASTTGNQPQHF.

The chain couples TRBV7-2 to TRBJ2-3, with D possibly being TRBD2 (5 bases). Trimming removed 5 bases at V and 0 bases at J, with 15 bases between. The length of the CDR3 is 16 residues. Germline V CDR1 and CDR2: SGHTA, FQGNSA. This CDR3 is CASSGEARASTDTQYF. The CDR3, as DNA: TGTGCCAGCAGCGGGGAAGCGCGGGCTAGCACAGATACGCAGTATTTT.

This clone occurred a few times. V gene TRBV30 combines with J gene TRBJ2-3; the match to TRBD2 covers 10 bases. This CDR3 has 17 residues. V lost 5 bases and J lost 1; bases outside the gene matches: 12. The germline V gene encodes CDR1 GTSNPN and CDR2 SVGIG (reference sequence). The CDR3: CAWGGTSVWGGTDTQYF. The CDR3 DNA sequence: TGTGCCTGGGGGGGGACTAGCGTTTGGGGAGGCACAGATACGCAGTATTTT.

The J gene is TRBJ1-4, the V gene TRBV19; D ambiguous. The germline V and J ends were trimmed by 4 bases and 3 bases, with 6 bases remaining between them. Germline V gene data show CDR1 as LNHDA and CDR2 as SQIVND (reference sequence). The CDR3 extends over 13 amino acids. CDR3 amino acids: CASSTGSNEKLFF. CDR3 bases: TGTGCCAGTAGTACGGGGTCTAATGAAAAACTGTTTTTT. Variable domain in full (rest from reference TRBV19 and TRBJ1-4): DGGITQSPKYLFRKEGQNVTLSCEQNLNHDAMYWYRQDPGQGLRLIYYSQIVNDFQKGDIAEGYSVSREKKESFPLTVTSAQKNPTAFYLCASSTGSNEKLFFGSGTQLSVL.